This T cell receptor (beta chain) emerged from a study of Graves' ophthalmopathy and Graves' hyperthyroidism (dated by TCRdb to the late 2010s). As for the study more broadly: Peripheral blood was collected at initial diagnosis, before any treatment. The study used TCR beta repertoire signatures to distinguish Graves' ophthalmopathy from Graves' hyperthyroidism and to predict progression to ophthalmopathy. In total, around 140 blood samples were TCR-sequenced: around 42 ophthalmopathy, roughly 80 hyperthyroidism and approximately 17 hyperthyroidism-to-ophthalmopathy patients. To explore V-J signatures that separate ophthalmopathy from hyperthyroidism, a discovery set of about a hundred patients was enrolled, consisting of about 43 with ophthalmopathy and some 56 with stable hyperthyroidism. An independent validation cohort comprised 18 hyperthyroidism patients and 15 to 17 patients who later progressed from hyperthyroidism to ophthalmopathy. In about six hyperthyroidism patients, the T-cell repertoire of thyroid tissue was compared with the T-cell repertoire of blood. After sampling, hyperthyroidism patients received methimazole starting at 30 mg daily, and ophthalmopathy patients received high-dose intravenous methylprednisolone. For training and testing, the 95 to 100 patients in the discovery cohort were randomly divided in a 7:3 ratio. Summary of the overall study and its limitations: No statistical method was used to predetermine the sample size, and group allocation was not hidden from the investigators. The 13-signature model separated ophthalmopathy from stable hyperthyroidism with 85% to 90% sensitivity and approximately 83% specificity in cross-validation, and 80%/75% in the test set. Most expanded thyroid clonotypes with a frequency above 0.001 also appeared in blood, which suggests that blood repertoires may reflect the immune response in the thyroid. In validation, the model predicted ophthalmopathy progression with about 70% sensitivity and approximately 72% specificity; some 13 predicted patients were CT-confirmed with GO in a median of about 6.2 months.

TCR beta CDR3 regions were amplified from RNA transcripts for repertoire sequencing. The first round was an RT-PCR using HTBI primers with the Qiagen OneStep RT-PCR kit, and this first round was followed by a second-round multiplex PCR, then size selection and purification. Sequencing of the libraries was carried out on an Illumina HiSeq2000 in paired-end mode with 100 bp reads. As for the authors' bioinformatics: SOAPnuke was used to process the reads, throwing out any read that had adapters, had uncalled bases, had a mean Phred below 15, or lacked an exact constant-primer or identifier match. COPE v1.2.5 was used to merge high-quality paired reads. Each unique nucleotide sequence was treated as a clonotype, and MiTCR v1.1 was used to align the clonotypes to the IMGT TRB V, D and J references. The analysis was limited to V-J combinations with a frequency above 0.0001, which together covered around 99% of the repertoires. A TCR clonal expansion and chaos score per V-J combination was defined as the ratio of F50 clonal expansion to chaos observed in the TCRdist matrix. Features were reduced by Welch's t-statistics and random forest to some 13 V-J combinations, which fed a naive Bayes classifier. Thyroid-blood repertoire similarity was quantified with the Morisita-Horn index. TCRdb's own reprocessing of the public reads used fastp at Q25 and MiXCR and kept productive beta chains. For every CDR3 protein sequence, its rows merge into one entry that carries the most common genes and DNA. It is TCRdb's table, rather than the study itself, that gives the V and J calls and clone size. For this sample there are hundreds of thousands of distinct CDR3 sequences; 20% to 25% appear just once. Of the sample, more than 5.5% falls within the top ten clones.

Stable hyperthyroidism was defined as no progression to ophthalmopathy within 18 months of follow-up. The hyperthyroidism patients were 18 to 65 years old and newly diagnosed, with a disease duration of less than 2 months. Patients were excluded if they had other autoimmune diseases, uncontrolled infections, pregnancy or lactation. Clinical symptoms, serum thyroxine, TRAb, thyroid ultrasound and orbital computed tomography formed the basis of the diagnosis. Using Ficoll-Paque density gradient centrifugation, PBMCs were isolated from 8.5 to 10 ml of fresh peripheral blood. Trizol reagent was used to extract the total RNA, and its quality was then checked on an Agilent 2100 Bioanalyzer. This clonotype appeared many times. The antigen this receptor binds is unknown. The sample holds no much larger clone one base away, and base qualities are not on file. From the germline V gene (reference sequence), CDR1 is SEHNR and CDR2 is FQNEAQ. The germline V end is reduced by 4 bases and the J end by 4 bases; junction bases left unmatched: 4. The CDR3 covers 15 residues, taking in both the cysteine and the phenylalanine. CDR3 DNA is the only sequence kept; it has 45 bases, read in frame from the first base.

The rearrangement combines TRBV7-9 with TRBJ2-2; 9 bases in between match TRBD1. Sequencing was performed on peripheral blood. This sequence was found in a young woman with stable Graves' hyperthyroidism. Some clones in this sample may be carry-over from other donors' samples. Donor details come from another sample of the same person, matched by shared clones. The CDR3 is CASSSGTGFTGELFF. The nucleotides are TGTGCCAGCAGCTCCGGGACAGGGTTCACCGGGGAGCTGTTTTTT.